What follows describes a single T cell receptor (beta chain). This record belongs to a study of blood T cell repertoires in COVID-19. Study summary: Specimens from acute and convalescent COVID-19 originated in the United States, Italy and Spain.

The CDR3 consists of 14 residues. Trimming cost V 3 bases and J 8 bases; bases outside gene matches: 6. Per the germline V gene, CDR1 is SGHRS and CDR2 is YFSETQ. Authors' methods: Reference gene primer amplification yielded estimated nucleated cell counts. TCRdb's copy holds only in-frame clones and misses some; the assay was immunoSEQ multiplex PCR. That table furnishes V, J and clone size, whereas the DNA furnished D and trimming. The data contain some 270,000 clones, 80% to 85% of them seen just once; the ten biggest clones take up less than 2%. The chain has TRBV5-1 and TRBJ1-4; 8 bases line up with TRBD1. The sequence was collected from a middle-aged woman who had recovered from COVID-19. Source material: peripheral blood. This chain's CDR3 is CASSYGQGSEKLFF. CDR3 sequence (DNA): TGCGCCAGCAGCTACGGACAGGGTTCCGAAAAACTGTTTTTT. The full variable domain, in which reference TRBV5-1 and TRBJ1-4 provide the parts outside the CDR3, is KAGVTQTPRYLIKTRGQQVTLSCSPISGHRSVSWYQQTPGQGLQFLFEYFSETQRNKGNFPGRFSGRQFSNSRSEMNVSTLELGDSALYLCASSYGQGSEKLFFGSGTQLSVL.